This TCR beta chain originates from a study of T cell responses to AZD1222 COVID-19 vaccine (dated by TCRdb to the early 2020s). About the investigation overall: AZD1222 recipients with second doses at about 4 weeks or about 12 weeks were pooled, because spike-specific TCR depth and breadth did not differ between schedules. TCR sequencing covered about 230 trial participants: nearly 210 given two doses of AZD1222 and approximately 25 given two doses of MenACWY control vaccine. Trial participants were enrolled into age subgroups of 18-55, 56-69 and 70-plus years, which contained about 150, 28 and 57 TCR-sequenced participants, respectively.

The CDR3 regions of human TCRbeta chains were analyzed by immunosequencing. The study's processing was this. Repertoire TCRs were matched against a reference library of SARS-CoV-2-specific TCRs generated with the MIRA antigen-specificity platform. Breadth meant the fraction of unique TCRs that were SARS-CoV-2-associated, whereas depth meant the fraction of total T cells that were SARS-CoV-2-associated. Each spike-specific TCR was assigned to its reactive spike region and to a CD4 or CD8 class using the MIRA data. Log10-transformed breadth and depth values were compared by one-way ANOVA with Sidak's multiple comparisons tests. In its TCRdb copy, this immuneACCESS table keeps in-frame sequences only and misses some clones. Where compared with another copy, unresolved V genes explain less than half of these, and the others have no known cause. The DNA gave D and trimming, while V, J and clone size come from that table. The sample contains 120,000 or so clones, roughly 90% of them found a single time. 14% of the sample is held by the ten biggest clonotypes.

Clipping removes 4 bases from V and 0 bases from J, with 0 as the unmatched junction base count. From cysteine to phenylalanine, the CDR3 is 14 amino acids long. Only the CDR3 portion is preserved as DNA: 42 bases, with reading frame beginning at the first base. The CDR1 and CDR2 encoded by the germline V gene are SGHRS and YFSETQ. As concerns this clone: Its antigen remains undetermined. The sample holds no much larger clone one base away, and base qualities are not on file.

Per the publication, the time point label means: baseline before first vaccination. The vaccinee samples were drawn from two UK trials, COV001 and COV002, one of which was a single-blind randomized controlled phase 2/3 trial testing AZD1222 (ChAdOx1 nCoV-19) in healthy adults. For TCRbeta chain sequencing, PBMC samples were collected from trial participants at day 0 and at day 28 after the second dose. Study-wide findings and limitations: Because no day 14 peak-response samples were available, repertoires were characterized only after the peak T cell response. Conclusions about previously exposed vaccinees were limited because only six AZD1222 recipients were SARS-CoV-2 seropositive at baseline. Most participants were white British and females outnumbered males, and the authors suggested that clonal diversity may have been underestimated. The 56-69-year group was small, and its depth increase did not reach significance, likely because of low power. Reportedly, close to half of the unique spike-specific TCRs recognized epitopes lying outside the regions that are mutated in the B.1.351 and B.1.1.7 variants. A significant rise in spike-specific TCR breadth and depth was observed after two AZD1222 doses relative to day 0 and relative to MenACWY recipients. CD4 TCRs associated with the vaccine covered the entire spike protein, and the dominant responses were in regions 160-218 and 743-854.

The sequence was collected from an adult in good health. The chain is assembled from TRBV5-1 and TRBJ1-4; 7 bases in the junction line up with TRBD1. The input for sequencing was peripheral blood, taken on day 0 of AZD1222 vaccination. The CDR3 reads CASSTGATNEKLFF. The nucleotides read TGCGCCAGCAGCACAGGGGCAACTAATGAAAAACTGTTTTTT.